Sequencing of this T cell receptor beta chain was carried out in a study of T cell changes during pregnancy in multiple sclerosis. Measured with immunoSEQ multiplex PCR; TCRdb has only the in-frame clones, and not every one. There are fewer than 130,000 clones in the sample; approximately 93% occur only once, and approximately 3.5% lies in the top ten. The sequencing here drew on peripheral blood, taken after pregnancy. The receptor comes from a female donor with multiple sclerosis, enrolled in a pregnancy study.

CDR3 sequence (DNA): TGTGCCAGCAGCGTAGGGATGACAGGATCCGAAGCTTTCTTT. Its protein is CASSVGMTGSEAFF. The V call is TRBV9, the J call TRBJ1-1, with D tentatively TRBD1 (6 bases). The CDR3 has 14 residues. V gave up 0 bases and J gave up 8 bases, with 14 bases separating them. Germline V lookup: CDR1 SGDLS, CDR2 YYNGEE.